Listed here is a single T cell receptor beta chain. The entry originates in a study of T-cell reconstitution after alpha-beta-depleted transplantation in children. CDR1 is SGHRS and CDR2 is YFSETQ in the germline V gene. This CDR3 is 15 amino acids long. Trimming at V came to 0 bases and at J to 5 bases, leaving 5 bases not matched to a gene. The TCRbeta library incorporated unique molecular identifiers. One entry per CDR3 protein, called by TCRdb with MiXCR from the PCR reads. The data show about 500,000 distinct CDR3 sequences, about 30% seen once. The receptor comes from a human donor who donated a stem cell graft to a child with aplastic anemia. This material consisted of PBMCs from the stem cell graft donor, taken from the stem cell graft. The chain joins TRBV5-1 to TRBJ2-5, with 9 bases aligning to TRBD1. CDR3 sequence: CASSLGQGGTETQYF. Written as DNA, the CDR3 is TGCGCCAGCAGCTTGGGACAGGGGGGGACCGAGACCCAGTACTTC.